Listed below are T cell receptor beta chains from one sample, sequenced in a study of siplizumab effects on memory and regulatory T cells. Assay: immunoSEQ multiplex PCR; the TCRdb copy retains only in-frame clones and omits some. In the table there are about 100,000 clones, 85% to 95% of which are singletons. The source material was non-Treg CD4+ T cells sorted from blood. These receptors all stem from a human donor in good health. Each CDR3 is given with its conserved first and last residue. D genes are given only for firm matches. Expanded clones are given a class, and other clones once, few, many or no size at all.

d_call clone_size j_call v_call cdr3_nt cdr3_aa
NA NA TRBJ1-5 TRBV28 TGTGCCAGCAGTCCAGGGACATTAAAGTTCAATCAGCCCCAGCATTTT CASSPGTLKFNQPQHF
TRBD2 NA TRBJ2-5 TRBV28 TGTGCCAGCAGTTCAACTAGATTAGGGACTAGCGGGAGTGGGACGGTCCTAGGGACCCAGTACTTC CASSSTRLGTSGSGTVLGTQYF
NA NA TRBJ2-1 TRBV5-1 TGCGCCAGCAGCTTGATGTTCACGGGAGCCGGAAATGAGCAGTTCTTC CASSLMFTGAGNEQFF
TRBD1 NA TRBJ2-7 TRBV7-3 TGTGCCAGCAGCCCGGACAGGGGGCCCTACGAGCAGTACTTC CASSPDRGPYEQYF
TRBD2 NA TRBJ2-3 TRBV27 TGTGCCAGCAGTCCTCCGGGACTAGCCCGAGATACGCAGTATTTT CASSPPGLARDTQYF
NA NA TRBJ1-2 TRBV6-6 TGTGCCAGCAGAATCCCGGGGCCTAACTATGGCTACACCTTC CASRIPGPNYGYTF
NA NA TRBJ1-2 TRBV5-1 TGCGCCAGCAGCTCCGGTGGTAACTATGGCTACACCTTC CASSSGGNYGYTF
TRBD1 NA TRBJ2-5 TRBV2 TGTGCCAGCAGCGGGACAGGGGGCGCGGGAGAGACCCAGTACTTC CASSGTGGAGETQYF
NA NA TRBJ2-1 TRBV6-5 TGTGCCAGCAGTTACTCAACAGGCCATGAGCAGTTCTTC CASSYSTGHEQFF
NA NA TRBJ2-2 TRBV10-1 TGCGCCAGCAGTGCAACCGGGGAGCTGTTTTTT CASSATGELFF
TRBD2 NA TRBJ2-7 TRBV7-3 TGTGCCAGCAGCCATGACCGCGGGAGCCCCTACGAGCAGTACTTC CASSHDRGSPYEQYF
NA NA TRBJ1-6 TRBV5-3 TGTGCCAAAATACGGGTAACAAGTTTTCCTTCACCCCTCCACTTT CAKIRVTSFPSPLHF
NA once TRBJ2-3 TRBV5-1 TGCGCCAGCAGCTCAGGGGTAACCCGCACAGATACGCAGTATTTT CASSSGVTRTDTQYF
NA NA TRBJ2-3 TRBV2 TGTGCCAGCAGTGTCGCAGCGGCCGGCACAGATACGCAGTATTTT CASSVAAAGTDTQYF
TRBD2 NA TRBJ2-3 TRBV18 TGTGCCAGCCGACTGAGCGGGAGGGCAGATACGCAGTATTTT CASRLSGRADTQYF
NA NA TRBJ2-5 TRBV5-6 TGTGCCAGCAGCGAAGATACAGGGCTGGGAGAGACCCAGTACTTC CASSEDTGLGETQYF
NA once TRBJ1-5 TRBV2 TGTGCCAGCAACAGGGAGGGGAATCAGCCCCAGCATTTT CASNREGNQPQHF
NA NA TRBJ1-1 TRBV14 TGTGCCAGCAGCCAAGTTGGGGGGAACACTGAAGCTTTCTTT CASSQVGGNTEAFF
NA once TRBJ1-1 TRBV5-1 TGCGCCAGCAGCTTGGTGGGGAACATGAACACTGAAGCTTTCTTT CASSLVGNMNTEAFF
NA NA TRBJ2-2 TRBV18 TGTGCCAGCTCACCACTGAGGCAGATGAACACCGGGGAGCTGTTTTTT CASSPLRQMNTGELFF
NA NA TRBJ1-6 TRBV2 TGTGCCAGCAGTCCCGGGCAGTATAATTCACCCCTCCACTTT CASSPGQYNSPLHF
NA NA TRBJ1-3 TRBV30 TGTGCCTGGAGTCATTCCGGGACAAGATTAAGAAACACCATATATTTT CAWSHSGTRLRNTIYF
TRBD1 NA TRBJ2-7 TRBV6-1 TGTGCCAGCAGCCAAAGACAGGGCGGAGACGAGCAGTACTTC CASSQRQGGDEQYF
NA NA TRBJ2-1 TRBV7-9 TGTGCCAGCAGCTTCCGGACCAATGAGCAGTTCTTC CASSFRTNEQFF
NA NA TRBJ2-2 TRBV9 TGTGCCAGCAGCGCAGACATCCGGGGTCCAGGGGAGCTGTTTTTT CASSADIRGPGELFF
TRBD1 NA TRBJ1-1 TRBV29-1 TGCAGCGTTCGTACCGGGACAGCCACCTTAGAAGCTTTCTTT CSVRTGTATLEAFF
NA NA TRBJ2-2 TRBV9 TGTGCCAGCAGCGCCTGGGACTTCGTATTCGGGGAGCTGTTTTTT CASSAWDFVFGELFF
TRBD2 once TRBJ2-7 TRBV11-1 TGTGCCAGCAGCTTAAAGGACGTAGCGGGTGGCTACGAGCAGTACTTC CASSLKDVAGGYEQYF
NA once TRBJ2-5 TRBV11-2 TGTGCCAGTCGACGGGCTCCAAAGGAGACCCAGTACTTC CASRRAPKETQYF
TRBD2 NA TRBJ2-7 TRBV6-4 TGTGCCAGCAGTCTGGAGCGGGAGTCGGGTGAGCAGTACTTC CASSLERESGEQYF
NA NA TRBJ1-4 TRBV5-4 TGTGCCAGCAGCTTGGATCTTCTAACTAATGAAAAACTGTTTTTT CASSLDLLTNEKLFF
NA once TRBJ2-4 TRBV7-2 TGTGCCAGCAGCTTAGAACCCCTTGCAAACATTCAGTACTTC CASSLEPLANIQYF
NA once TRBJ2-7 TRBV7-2 TGTGCCAGCAGCTTACAGGACACTTCCTACGAGCAGTACTTC CASSLQDTSYEQYF
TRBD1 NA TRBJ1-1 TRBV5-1 TGCGCCAGCAGCTGGGGACAGGAAGTGGGTGAAGCTTTCTTT CASSWGQEVGEAFF
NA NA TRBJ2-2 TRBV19 TGTGCCAGTAGTCCTCCGGGCCGCCAAATTACCGGGGAGCTGTTTTTT CASSPPGRQITGELFF
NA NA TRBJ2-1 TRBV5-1 TGCGCCAGCAGCTTGGCCGGTGGGGGAGGTAGCTCCTACAATGAGCAGTTCTTC CASSLAGGGGSSYNEQFF
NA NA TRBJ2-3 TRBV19 TGTGCCAGTAGTACTACTACCCCTCCGGCGCAGTATTTT CASSTTTPPAQYF
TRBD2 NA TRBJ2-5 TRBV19 TGTGCCAGTAGTATAGGCCTAGCGGGAGGTTCTCAAGAGACCCAGTACTTC CASSIGLAGGSQETQYF
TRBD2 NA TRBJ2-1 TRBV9 TGTGCCAGCAGCGTAGTTGGTAGCGGGAGCTACAATGAGCAGTTCTTC CASSVVGSGSYNEQFF
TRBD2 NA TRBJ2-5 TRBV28 TGTGCCAGCAGTGTCATTCTAGCGGGAGGCGGGATGGAGACCCAGTACTTC CASSVILAGGGMETQYF
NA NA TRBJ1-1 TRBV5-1 TGCGCCAGCAGCTTCCTCAGAATCGAGGGCACTGAAGCTTTCTTT CASSFLRIEGTEAFF
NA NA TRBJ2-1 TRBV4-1 TGCGCCAGCAGCCAAGTCAGGACAGAGCCCTACAATGAGCAGTTCTTC CASSQVRTEPYNEQFF
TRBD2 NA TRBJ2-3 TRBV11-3 TGTGCCAGCAGCTTAGGACGCGGGACTAGCGGGAGGGATACGCAGTATTTT CASSLGRGTSGRDTQYF
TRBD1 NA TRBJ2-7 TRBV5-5 TGTGCCAGCAGCTTGGCTCTGGACAGGAGCTCCTACGAGCAGTACTTC CASSLALDRSSYEQYF
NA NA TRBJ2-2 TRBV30 TGTGCCTGGAGTGTGTTTGGCGGGAACACCGGGGAGCTGTTTTTT CAWSVFGGNTGELFF
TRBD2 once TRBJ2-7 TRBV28 TGTGCCAGCAGTTTATCCTCAAGCGGGAGCTCCTACGAGCAGTACTTC CASSLSSSGSSYEQYF
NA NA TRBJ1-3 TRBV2 TGTGCCAGCGGTAGATCAGGGCTCTCTGGAAACACCATATATTTT CASGRSGLSGNTIYF
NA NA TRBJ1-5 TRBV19 TGTGCCAGTAGTACTAATGGGAATCAGCCCCAGCATTTT CASSTNGNQPQHF
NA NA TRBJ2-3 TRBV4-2 TGTGCCAGCAGCCAATCGTCGGGGGCGGGCCGCACAGATACGCAGTATTTT CASSQSSGAGRTDTQYF
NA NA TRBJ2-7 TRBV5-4 TGTGCCAGCAGCCCAGGACTGGTTGCCTACGAGCAGTACTTC CASSPGLVAYEQYF
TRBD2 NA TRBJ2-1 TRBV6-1 TGTGCCAGCAGTGAAGCGCGGACTAGCGGCCCCTACAATGAGCAGTTCTTC CASSEARTSGPYNEQFF
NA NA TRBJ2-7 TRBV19 TGTGCCAGTAGTACGGACTCAGCGACCTACGAGCAGTACTTC CASSTDSATYEQYF
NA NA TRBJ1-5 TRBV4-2 TGTGCCAGCAGCCAAAGTACAGCAACCTCCCAGCATTTT CASSQSTATSQHF